These 2 T cell receptor beta chains originate from one sample sequenced in a study of T cell clones after liver transplantation. TCRdb's copy holds only in-frame clones and misses some; the assay was immunoSEQ multiplex PCR. This table holds around 35,000 clones, around 94% found once. Sequencing was performed on CD8+ T cells from blood, taken 12 months after liver transplant. The receptor set was obtained from a human patient who received a liver transplant. A subset of T cells may come from the graft donor.

The chain recombines TRBV7-9 with TRBJ2-3; the D is unclear. V lost 1 base and J lost 7, with 9 bases in between. Germline V gene sequence: CDR1 SEHNR, CDR2 FQNEAQ (reference sequence). This CDR3 has 13 amino acids. The CDR3 spells CASSLGDEHTQYF. In DNA, the CDR3 is TGTGCCAGCAGCTTAGGGGATGAGCATACGCAGTATTTT.

The chain uses TRBV15 and TRBJ1-6; the match to TRBD1 covers 7 bases. With 5 bases clipped from V and 9 bases from J, the junction kept 16 bases outside the gene matches. CDR1 is LNHNV, CDR2 YYDKDF, per germline (reference sequence). The CDR3 totals 17 residues. The CDR3 reads CATSGPTVGGLVSPLHF. The CDR3 region has the DNA TGTGCCACCAGCGGGCCGACGGTAGGGGGCTTAGTTTCACCCCTCCACTTT.